These 5 T cell receptor beta chains originate from one sample sequenced in a study of cytomegalovirus exposure and HLA in healthy donors. The PCR contained 60 Vbeta and 13 Jbeta primers. Clones were read by immunoSEQ multiplex PCR, and TCRdb kept only the in-frame ones, dropping some. The sample consists of 120,000 to 150,000 clones, 80% of them appearing once. Sequencing was done on a sample of PBMCs. The receptors stem from a woman aged 25 to 39 in good health and CMV-seronegative.

The rearrangement uses TRBV4-3 and TRBJ2-5; no reliable D call. Germline V gives CDR1 LGHNA, CDR2 YSLEER. Trimming took off 6 bases at V and 1 base at J, with 9 bases between the two ends. This CDR3 is built from 13 residues. This CDR3 is CASRQAPQETQYF. The CDR3 nucleotides are TGCGCCAGCAGGCAGGCGCCCCAAGAGACCCAGTACTTC.

The gene calls are TRBV7-2 and TRBJ2-3, with D hard to call. The germline V gene has CDR1 SGHTA and CDR2 FQGNSA. The CDR3 is made up of 13 amino acids. V lost 5 bases and J 4 bases, leaving 10 bases between the germline ends. CDR3 DNA: TGTGCCAGCAGCGGTAATCAGGCAGATACGCAGTATTTT. Amino acids: CASSGNQADTQYF.

V and J are TRBV6-1 and TRBJ1-4; 8 bases fit TRBD1. The CDR3 runs 16 residues. J gave up 0 bases and V 4 bases, and 4 bases lay outside the gene matches. Germline CDR1 MNHNS, CDR2 SASEGT. CDR3 bases: TGTGCCAGCAGTGGCGGACAGGGAACAACTAATGAAAAACTGTTTTTT. Translated: CASSGGQGTTNEKLFF.

The chain is built from TRBV10-1 and TRBJ1-1; 9 bases fit TRBD1. The germline gives CDR1 WNHNN, CDR2 SYGVQD (reference sequence). Trimming removed 5 bases from V and 4 bases from J; junction bases left unmatched: 8. The CDR3 has 15 residues. The CDR3 nucleotides are TGCGCCAGCAGTCCCGGGACAGGGCGTCGCACTGAAGCTTTCTTT. Translation gives CASSPGTGRRTEAFF.

This clone was picked up one time. This chain uses TRBV7-2 with TRBJ1-3; 8 bases agree with TRBD1. Germline V gene lookup returns CDR1 SGHTA and CDR2 FQGNSA. The CDR3 is made up of 14 amino acids. Trimming at V came to 1 base and at J to 4 bases, leaving 0 bases not matched to a gene. CDR3 DNA sequence: TGTGCCAGCAGCTTAGGGACAGGGGGAAACACCATATATTTT. Amino acids: CASSLGTGGNTIYF.